The T cell receptor beta chain described here comes from a study of blood T cells in healthy people across ages. This clonotype was observed a few times. This CDR3 is 11 amino acids long. V shed 7 bases and J shed 3 bases, with 10 bases lying between them. Germline V gene lookup returns CDR1 DFQATT and CDR2 SNEGSKA (reference sequence). PCR was performed a second time for about 7 to 11 cycles using a sample-barcoded 5' primer and a J-beta primer mix. The template-switch adaptor was a 5' adaptor with 12 random nucleotides. It tagged each cDNA molecule. Sequencing of every sample gave 2.5 million or more CDR3-containing paired-end reads. TCRdb reprocessed the 5' RACE reads with MiXCR, giving one entry per CDR3 protein. The data contain about 570,000 distinct CDR3 sequences, approximately 30% of them singletons.

This rearrangement joins TRBV20-1 to TRBJ2-7, with D possibly TRBD2 on 6 matching bases. The sample consisted of blood. This clonotype was sampled from a woman aged 70 to 79 in good health. CDR3 protein: CSVSGNYEQYF. Here the CDR3 DNA reads TGCAGTGTTAGCGGCAACTACGAGCAGTACTTC.